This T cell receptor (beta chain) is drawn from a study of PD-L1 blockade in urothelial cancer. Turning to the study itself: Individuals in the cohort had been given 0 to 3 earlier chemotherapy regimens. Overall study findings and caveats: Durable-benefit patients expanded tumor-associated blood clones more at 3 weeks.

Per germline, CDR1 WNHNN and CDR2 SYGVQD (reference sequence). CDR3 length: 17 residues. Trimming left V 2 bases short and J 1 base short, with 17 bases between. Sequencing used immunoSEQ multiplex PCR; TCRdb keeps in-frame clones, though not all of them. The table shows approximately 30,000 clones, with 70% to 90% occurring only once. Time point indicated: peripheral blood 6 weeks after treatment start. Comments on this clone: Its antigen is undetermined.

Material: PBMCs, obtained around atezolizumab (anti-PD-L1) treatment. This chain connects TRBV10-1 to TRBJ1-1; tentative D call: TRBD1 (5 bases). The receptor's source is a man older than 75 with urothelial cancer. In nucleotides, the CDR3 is TGCGCCAGCAGTGAGCCGCGGGGCCCAGGTCGGAACACTGAAGCTTTCTTT. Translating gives CASSEPRGPGRNTEAFF.